This T cell receptor (beta chain) comes out of a study of blood T cells in healthy people across ages. With 6 bases removed from V and 8 bases from J, the gap between germline ends came to 13 bases. Germline V gene sequence: CDR1 MNHEY, CDR2 SVGAGI. This CDR3 contains 12 residues. Sample-barcoded 5' priming and a J-beta primer mix drove a second PCR of 7 to 11 cycles. TCRdb called the 5' RACE reads again in MiXCR, with one record for every CDR3 protein. The sample gives 2 million or so distinct CDR3 sequences, around 48% of which show up once; roughly 2% is in the top ten. V is TRBV6-5 and J is TRBJ1-2; D perhaps matches TRBD1 (5 bases). The material sequenced was blood. The source of this sequence is a woman in her 40s in good health. CDR3 coding DNA: TGTGCCAGCAGGGCAGGGTTAGGAGGCTACACCTTC. It codes for CASRAGLGGYTF.